A single sample gave rise to the 12 T cell receptor beta chains below, sequenced in a study of T-cell memory formation after mild COVID-19. TCRdb used MiXCR to reprocess the 5' RACE reads, holding one entry per CDR3 protein. Altogether 550,000 to 650,000 distinct CDR3 sequences are present, around 16% being singletons, with the ten largest covering roughly 7.7%. The specimen was PBMCs or a T cell subset sorted from them (not recorded which). The origin of the receptors is an adult woman who had mild COVID-19 (a few samples of this study predate the infection). Cell type and time point are not known.

The chain links TRBV6-1 to TRBJ1-1; D remains ambiguous. Trimming took 0 bases from V and 5 from J, leaving 13 bases between them. CDR3 size: 15 residues. Per germline, CDR1 MNHNS and CDR2 SASEGT. As DNA, the CDR3 is TGTGCCAGCAGTGAAGCTTTAGGACGGCTAACTGAAGCTTTCTTT. It is translated as CASSEALGRLTEAFF.

In this sample, this clonotype turned up a few times. The V gene is TRBV12-3 or TRBV12-4, the J gene TRBJ2-5; 9 bases line up with TRBD1. V was pared by 4 bases and J by 5 bases, with 11 bases of the junction left unmatched. CDR3 length: 16 amino acids. The CDR3 loop is CASSSASGTGTETQYF. CDR3 coding DNA: TGTGCCAGCAGTTCCGCCTCCGGGACAGGGACGGAGACCCAGTACTTC.

The chain employs TRBV29-1 and TRBJ2-7; TRBD1 is a possible D gene (6 bases). The V gene's germline CDR1 is SQVTM and CDR2 ANQGSEA. The CDR3 runs to 13 residues. V dropped 1 base and J dropped 0 bases, with 7 bases sitting between them. CDR3: CSVEVRGSYEQYF. In DNA form, the CDR3 reads TGCAGCGTTGAAGTCAGGGGCTCCTACGAGCAGTACTTC.

There are a few counts of this clonotype. The chain recombines TRBV20-1 with TRBJ2-7; 8 bases agree with TRBD1. Germline V CDR1 and CDR2: DFQATT, SNEGSKA (reference sequence). This CDR3 spans 12 amino acids. After removal of 4 bases from V and 3 bases from J, the junction contained 2 bases not matched to a gene. CDR3 nucleotide sequence: TGCAGTGCTAACGGACAGGGCTACGAGCAGTACTTC. Translating it yields CSANGQGYEQYF.

V usage is TRBV3-1 and J usage is TRBJ1-6, with no clear D. This CDR3 has 18 amino acids. Germline V gene data show CDR1 as LGHDT and CDR2 as YNNKEL (reference sequence). V was shortened by 2 bases and J by 0 bases, with 14 bases between the two germline ends. CDR3 protein: CASSQKYPGSSYNSPLHF. As DNA, the CDR3 is TGTGCCAGCAGCCAAAAGTACCCCGGGAGCTCCTATAATTCACCCCTCCACTTT.

The sample holds a few counts of this clonotype. The J gene is TRBJ2-1, the V gene TRBV5-1; D possibly corresponds to TRBD1 (6 bases). V gave up 4 bases and J gave up 2 bases, with 19 bases separating them. The CDR3 is made up of 17 amino acids. Per the germline V gene, CDR1 is SGHRS and CDR2 is YFSETQ. DNA for the CDR3: TGCGCCAGCAGCGTGAGGGGGTCAGAAGGACCCTACAATGAGCAGTTCTTC. As protein: CASSVRGSEGPYNEQFF.

This clonotype was found a few times. The chain combines TRBV5-4 with TRBJ1-5; 7 bases match TRBD1. CDR1 SGHNT and CDR2 YYREEE come from the germline V gene (reference sequence). V shed 4 bases and J 4 bases; nucleotides not matched to a gene: 5. This CDR3 region has 14 residues. DNA for the CDR3: TGTGCCAGCAGCCCTGGGACAGAAAATCAGCCCCAGCATTTT. It codes for CASSPGTENQPQHF.

This chain connects TRBV12-3 or TRBV12-4 to TRBJ2-3; TRBD2 agrees at 11 bases. V gave up 7 bases and J gave up 6 bases; unmatched junction bases: 12. The CDR3 is 16 amino acids. The CDR3 DNA sequence: TGTGCCAGCACCCCGGGGGCTAGCGGGGGGTACGATACGCAGTATTTT. Amino acids: CASTPGASGGYDTQYF.

The chain employs TRBV19 and TRBJ2-1, with TRBD2 as a possible D gene (5 bases). The CDR3 has 15 residues. V dropped 5 bases and J dropped 3 bases, with 14 bases sitting between them. CDR1 is LNHDA, CDR2 SQIVND, per germline (reference sequence). CDR3 DNA sequence: TGTGCCAGTAGTGTTGTGACTAAATACTACAATGAGCAGTTCTTC. It yields the protein CASSVVTKYYNEQFF.

V and J are TRBV6-2 or TRBV6-3 and TRBJ1-2; the D gene is possibly TRBD1 (5 bases). Trimming shortened V by 6 bases and J by 2 bases, and 13 bases separated the two germline ends. Germline values: CDR1 MNHEY, CDR2 SVGEGT. This CDR3 is built from 14 residues. The CDR3 region has the DNA TGTGCCAGCAGCTTACTGGGACCGAACTATGGCTACACCTTC. Residues: CASSLLGPNYGYTF.

This clonotype was counted only a few times. The V call is TRBV11-2, the J call TRBJ2-7; 10 bases agree with TRBD1. V was pared by 1 base and J by 3 bases, with 9 bases of the junction left unmatched. CDR1 is SGHAT, CDR2 FQNNGV, per germline. This CDR3 has 17 residues. The DNA for the CDR3 is TGTGCCAGCAGCTTAGGTCCGGGACAGGGGTTTCGCTACGAGCAGTACTTC. It encodes CASSLGPGQGFRYEQYF.

The chain joins TRBV4-1 to TRBJ2-7, with D perhaps TRBD1 or TRBD2 (5 bases each). CDR1 is MGHRA and CDR2 is YSYEKL in the germline V gene. The length of the CDR3 is 13 residues. The V gene lost 4 bases and the J gene lost 3 bases, with 10 bases spanning the gap. The CDR3, as DNA: TGCGCCAGCAGCCCCGGGGCCCACTACGAGCAGTACTTC. This sequence encodes CASSPGAHYEQYF.